Given below is one TCR beta chain in context. Its target is not known. This record comes from a study of T cell responses to AZD1222 COVID-19 vaccine. The study, taken as a whole, reports: A mostly white British donor set with more females was recruited, and clonal diversity was possibly underestimated. Baseline testing showed seropositivity in only six or seven AZD1222 recipients. Repertoire sampling was restricted to post-peak T cell response timepoints.

Assay: immunoSEQ multiplex PCR; the TCRdb copy retains only in-frame clones and omits some. The sample yields around 140,000 clones, about 89% seen once. V lost 7 bases to trimming and J lost 3 bases, with 16 bases between them. Germline values: CDR1 MDHEN, CDR2 SYDVKM. This CDR3 is 15 amino acids long. The sample consisted of peripheral blood, taken 28 days after the second dose of the MenACWY control vaccine. J is TRBJ1-5 and V is TRBV28; D remains unclear. This receptor was identified in an adult who received the MenACWY meningococcal vaccine as a control. The chain's CDR3 is CASTFPDASNQPQHF. Written as DNA, the CDR3 is TGTGCCAGCACCTTCCCTGACGCCTCCAATCAGCCCCAGCATTTT.